The rows below give T cell receptor beta chains drawn from one sample of a study of blood T cell repertoires in COVID-19. Sequencing was performed with immunoSEQ multiplex PCR; in TCRdb, only in-frame clones are kept and a portion is missing. This sample has around 200,000 clones, with 80% found just once. The specimen was peripheral blood. These receptors all stem from a human donor in a cohort sampled during active COVID-19. CDR3s include the opening cysteine and the closing phenylalanine or tryptophan. D genes are given only for firm matches. Size values are once, few and many counts, or a class for expanded clones, and some rows have none.

TRBD1	TRBV18	.	TRBJ1-2	CASSPGTEYGYTF	TGTGCCAGCTCACCGGGGACAGAATATGGCTACACCTTC
.	TRBV7-8	.	TRBJ2-7	CASSRLLGQTYEQYF	TGTGCCAGCAGCCGCCTTTTAGGACAGACCTACGAGCAGTACTTC
.	TRBV4-2	few	TRBJ2-7	CASSQDDRVGEQYF	TGTGCCAGCAGCCAAGATGACAGAGTGGGGGAGCAGTACTTC
.	TRBV6-5	.	TRBJ2-7	CASYESLSSYEQYF	TGTGCCAGTTATGAGAGCCTAAGCTCCTACGAGCAGTACTTC
.	TRBV7-9	.	TRBJ1-1	CASSLEAGEAFF	TGTGCCAGCAGCTTAGAAGCAGGGGAAGCTTTCTTT
TRBD2	TRBV3-1/TRBV3-2	.	TRBJ2-7	CASSQGLAGHEQYF	TGTGCCAGCAGCCAGGGACTAGCGGGGCACGAGCAGTACTTC
.	TRBV12-3/TRBV12-4	.	TRBJ2-1	CASSLSRNEQFF	TGTGCCAGCAGTTTATCGCGTAATGAGCAGTTCTTC
TRBD2	TRBV19	.	TRBJ2-1	CASSIGRALYNEQFF	TGTGCCAGTAGTATCGGGAGGGCTTTATACAATGAGCAGTTCTTC
.	TRBV6-5	.	TRBJ2-5	CASSYSPVQETQYF	TGTGCCAGCAGTTACTCCCCAGTGCAAGAGACCCAGTACTTC
.	TRBV18	.	TRBJ2-5	CASSPWAETQYF	TGTGCCAGCTCACCATGGGCAGAGACCCAGTACTTC
TRBD2	TRBV11-2	.	TRBJ2-3	CATKVKGSSGKGTDTQYF	TGTGCCACCAAAGTGAAGGGGTCTAGCGGGAAAGGCACAGATACGCAGTATTTT
TRBD1	TRBV6-5	.	TRBJ2-7	CATRGAGGTYEQYF	TGTGCCACCCGAGGGGCAGGGGGTACCTACGAGCAGTACTTC
TRBD1	TRBV7-3	.	TRBJ2-4	CASSSKPGQPEDIQYF	TGTGCCAGCAGCTCAAAACCGGGACAGCCAGAGGACATTCAGTACTTC
.	TRBV5-4	few	TRBJ1-1	CASSSLTGYSGAFF	TGTGCCAGCAGCTCCCTGACAGGCTACTCGGGAGCTTTCTTT
TRBD1	TRBV5-6	.	TRBJ1-2	CASSLGQGSYGYTF	TGTGCCAGCAGCTTGGGACAGGGAAGCTATGGCTACACCTTC
.	TRBV6-2/TRBV6-3	.	TRBJ1-1	CASRPIPDWGHDEAFF	TGTGCCAGCAGGCCTATTCCCGACTGGGGACATGATGAAGCTTTCTTT
TRBD2	TRBV7-6	once	TRBJ2-1	CASSFGTSGRIDEQFF	TGTGCCAGCAGCTTCGGGACTAGCGGGAGAATCGATGAGCAGTTCTTC
TRBD1	TRBV6-5	.	TRBJ1-1	CASSYIQGTGGNEAFF	TGTGCCAGCAGTTACATTCAGGGGACAGGGGGGAATGAAGCTTTCTTT
.	TRBV18	once	TRBJ1-1	CASSLEQNTEAFF	TGTGCCAGCTCACTAGAGCAGAACACTGAAGCTTTCTTT
TRBD1	TRBV18	.	TRBJ1-5	CASSLSPGQGTSNQPQHF	TGTGCCAGCTCACTTTCTCCGGGACAGGGGACTAGCAATCAGCCCCAGCATTTT
.	TRBV10-3	few	TRBJ1-1	CAINGPAGTEAFF	TGTGCCATCAATGGGCCGGCGGGAACTGAAGCTTTCTTT
TRBD2	TRBV9	once	TRBJ2-1	CASSSRPGLAGISSYNEQFF	TGTGCCAGCAGTTCCCGACCGGGACTAGCGGGAATAAGCTCCTACAATGAGCAGTTCTTC
.	TRBV18	few	TRBJ1-5	CASSREGVGQPQHF	TGTGCCAGCTCACGTGAGGGGGTGGGTCAGCCCCAGCATTTT
.	TRBV3-1/TRBV3-2	.	TRBJ1-4	CASSQPRGTNEKLFF	TGTGCCAGCAGTCAACCCAGGGGTACTAATGAAAAACTGTTTTTT
.	TRBV15	.	TRBJ2-3	CATSRDWRESDTQYF	TGTGCCACCAGCAGAGATTGGAGGGAGTCCGATACGCAGTATTTT
.	TRBV7-2	.	TRBJ2-7	CASSLGRDYYEQYF	TGTGCCAGCAGCTTAGGTCGGGATTACTACGAGCAGTACTTC
.	TRBV11-2	.	TRBJ1-1	CASSLVSMNTEAFF	TGTGCCAGCAGCTTAGTAAGCATGAACACTGAAGCTTTCTTT
TRBD1	TRBV24-1	.	TRBJ2-7	CATSDGTGGQSYEQYF	TGTGCCACCAGTGACGGGACAGGGGGCCAGTCCTACGAGCAGTACTTC
TRBD1	TRBV5-4	.	TRBJ2-7	CASSPGTGTYEQYF	TGTGCCAGCAGCCCCGGGACAGGGACCTACGAGCAGTACTTC
.	TRBV5-1	once	TRBJ1-5	CASSLGGQSNQPQHF	TGCGCCAGCAGCTTGGGCGGACAGAGCAATCAGCCCCAGCATTTT
.	TRBV28	.	TRBJ1-2	CASSLIPVYGYTF	TGTGCCAGCAGTTTAATACCAGTCTATGGCTACACCTTC
TRBD2	TRBV7-2	.	TRBJ2-3	CASSLGLAGADTQYF	TGTGCCAGCAGCTTAGGCCTAGCGGGAGCAGATACGCAGTATTTT
TRBD2	TRBV11-2	.	TRBJ2-2	CASSSPSGRAPGELFF	TGTGCCAGCAGCTCCCCCAGCGGGAGGGCCCCCGGGGAGCTGTTTTTT
TRBD2	TRBV5-1	.	TRBJ2-1	CASSLFLTSGSHNEQFF	TGCGCCAGCAGCCTATTCCTGACTAGCGGGAGTCACAATGAGCAGTTCTTC
.	TRBV20-1	.	TRBJ2-1	CSALARNEQFF	TGCAGTGCCCTAGCGAGGAATGAGCAGTTCTTC
.	TRBV19	.	TRBJ1-2	CASSIVYSIYTF	TGTGCCAGTAGTATAGTCTACTCGATCTACACCTTC
TRBD1	TRBV30	.	TRBJ1-1	CAWNRGRVTEAFF	TGTGCCTGGAACAGGGGGCGGGTAACTGAAGCTTTCTTT
TRBD1	TRBV29-1	.	TRBJ1-1	CSVDGGQGAGKTEAFF	TGCAGCGTTGATGGGGGACAGGGGGCTGGCAAGACTGAAGCTTTCTTT
TRBD1	TRBV11-2	.	TRBJ2-7	CASSLGTGGYEQYF	TGTGCCAGCAGCTTAGGGACAGGGGGTTACGAGCAGTACTTC
TRBD2	TRBV29-1	.	TRBJ2-3	CSFLLAAGGIDTQYF	TGCAGCTTCTTATTGGCAGCGGGAGGGATAGATACGCAGTATTTT